This T cell receptor beta chain stems from a study of blood T cells in healthy people across ages. It was with a sample-barcoded 5' primer and a J-beta primer mix that a second PCR of roughly 7 to 12 cycles was run. Every cDNA molecule bore a tag from a template-switch adaptor containing 12 random nucleotides. From the 5' RACE reads, TCRdb called clonotypes with MiXCR, one entry per CDR3 protein. The sample carries 600,000 to 800,000 distinct CDR3 sequences, approximately 52% recorded once. The V and J ends lost 2 bases and 8 bases respectively, with 19 bases between them. There are 16 residues in the CDR3.

The sequencing input was blood. The sequence was obtained from a woman older than 75 in good health. V gene TRBV12-3 or TRBV12-4 combines with J gene TRBJ2-1, with a possible D match to TRBD2 (7 bases). The CDR3 is CASSLRWGGPIDEQFF. The CDR3 DNA reads as TGTGCCAGCAGTTTACGGTGGGGGGGGCCTATCGATGAGCAGTTCTTC.